This entry lists 26 T cell receptor beta chains sequenced from one sample in a study of blood T cell repertoires in COVID-19 (dated by TCRdb to between 2020 and 2021). Receptors were amplified or captured by the immunoSEQ multiplex PCR assay. Here the immuneACCESS table is served through TCRdb, limited to in-frame sequences with V and J called. Missing clones are a known gap in these copies; in checked studies unresolved V genes cover under half, and the rest lacks a known reason. This sample lists some 300,000 clones; 90% were detected once. The top ten clonotypes cover about 1% of the sample. Sequencing was carried out using peripheral blood. These receptors came from a woman in her thirties or forties with COVID-19, enrolled during active disease.

The V call is TRBV10-3, the J call TRBJ2-1; 11 bases agree with TRBD2. The CDR3 totals 15 residues. Looked up from germline, CDR1 is ENHRY and CDR2 is SYGVKD. The V gene end was trimmed by 4 bases and the J gene end by 5 bases; junction bases not matched to a gene: 4. The CDR3 protein is CAISVGTSGDNEQFF. The CDR3 DNA sequence: TGTGCCATCAGTGTTGGGACTAGCGGTGACAATGAGCAGTTCTTC.

V and J are TRBV27 and TRBJ1-2; TRBD1 aligns across 9 bases. The germline V gene has CDR1 MNHEY and CDR2 SMNVEV (reference sequence). The J segment lost 2 bases and the V segment lost 5 bases, leaving 0 bases of the junction unmatched. CDR3 length equals 13 residues. The CDR3 DNA is TGTGCCAGCAGTGGACAGGGGAACTATGGCTACACCTTC. It is translated as CASSGQGNYGYTF.

The CDR3, as DNA: TGTGCCAGCAGCTTAGCGTCCGTCCTGACTTTC. Translation gives CASSLASVLTF. This chain joins TRBV13 and TRBJ2-6; D gene uncertain. Trimming stripped 1 base from V and 12 bases from J, with 4 bases between. Germline CDR1 and CDR2: PRHDT and FYEKMQ (reference sequence). This CDR3 spans 11 amino acids.

The chain has TRBV7-8 and TRBJ1-3; unclear D gene. Trimming removed 0 bases from V and 0 bases from J, with 6 bases in between. CDR1 and CDR2 (germline): SGHVS, FQNEAQ. The CDR3 covers 15 residues. The CDR3, as DNA: TGTGCCAGCAGCTTAGCTCCCTACTCTGGAAACACCATATATTTT. Amino acids: CASSLAPYSGNTIYF.

The V and J genes are TRBV27 and TRBJ2-3, with 7 nucleotides matching TRBD1. J gave up 2 bases and V 6 bases, and 5 bases lay outside the gene matches. The CDR3 has 14 residues. The V gene's germline CDR1 is MNHEY and CDR2 SMNVEV (reference sequence). Written as DNA, the CDR3 is TGTGCCAGCAGCCGACAGGGCTACACAGATACGCAGTATTTT. Its protein is CASSRQGYTDTQYF.

V and J are TRBV19 and TRBJ2-7, with D perhaps TRBD2 (7 bases). Germline CDR1 and CDR2: LNHDA and SQIVND (reference sequence). The V end was cut by 2 bases, the J end by 2 bases, with 13 bases between. The CDR3 is made up of 15 amino acids. CDR3 bases: TGTGCCAGTAGTATAAGGGGGGGACAAACCTACGAGCAGTACTTC. Translating it yields CASSIRGGQTYEQYF.

The rearrangement joins TRBV3-1 (or the pseudogene TRBV3-2) to TRBJ2-4, with TRBD2 identical over 8 bases. Germline V CDR1 and CDR2: LGHDT, YNNKEL (reference sequence). The CDR3 extends over 17 amino acids. J was trimmed by 3 bases and V by 2 bases; bases with no gene match: 9. The CDR3 here is CASSQSYGRAYKNIQYF. For the CDR3, the DNA is TGTGCCAGCAGCCAAAGTTACGGGAGGGCTTACAAAAACATTCAGTACTTC.

This clone was seen once. V usage is TRBV11-2 and J usage is TRBJ1-1; weak D call: TRBD1 (6 bases). Trimming pared 5 bases from V and 1 base from J, leaving 14 bases between. Germline CDR1 reads SGHAT; CDR2 reads FQNNGV. CDR3 length equals 15 residues. This chain's CDR3 is CASSPPPRGNTEAFF. CDR3 DNA sequence: TGTGCCAGCAGCCCACCCCCCAGGGGGAACACTGAAGCTTTCTTT.

About this clone: Germline is not matched at one junction end, which may reflect a read error. This chain links TRBV6-6 with TRBJ2-1; possibly TRBD2 for D (5 bases). This CDR3 region has 13 residues. Germline assignment: CDR1 MNHNY and CDR2 SVGAGI (reference sequence). CDR3 DNA: TGTGCCAGCACTTACAGAGGGAACAATGAGCAGTTCTTC. This codes for CASTYRGNNEQFF.

In this sample, this clone turned up once. The chain joins TRBV7-2 to TRBJ2-3, with 9 bases lining up with TRBD2. From germline, CDR1 is SGHTA and CDR2 FQGNSA. V gave up 6 bases and J gave up 5 bases; unmatched junction bases: 9. The length of the CDR3 is 15 residues. The CDR3 DNA is TGTGCCAGCAGTCGTGGTAGCGGGAGAGGAGATACGCAGTATTTT. Translating gives CASSRGSGRGDTQYF.

This clone was detected only once. This CDR3 is also generated by other DNA sequences in the sample. V usage is TRBV9 and J usage is TRBJ1-3; TRBD1 matches at 8 bases. This CDR3 spans 15 amino acids. From germline, CDR1 is SGDLS and CDR2 YYNGEE. With 2 bases clipped from V and 4 bases from J, the junction kept 5 bases outside the gene matches. In DNA form, the CDR3 reads TGTGCCAGCAGCGTCCAGGGGGCGGGAGGAAACACCATATATTTT. This gives the protein CASSVQGAGGNTIYF. The full variable domain, rest sourced from reference TRBV9 and TRBJ1-3, is DSGVTQTPKHLITATGQRVTLRCSPRSGDLSVYWYQQSLDQGLQFLIQYYNGEERAKGNILERFSAQQFPDLHSELNLSSLELGDSALYFCASSVQGAGGNTIYFGEGSWLTVV.

The chain joins TRBV6-1 to TRBJ1-2; no definite D call. Germline CDR1 is MNHNS and CDR2 is SASEGT. The CDR3 loop spans 14 amino acids. With 3 bases removed from V and 4 bases from J, the gap between germline ends came to 12 bases. The CDR3 is CASSEGSGGYGYTF. CDR3 sequence (DNA): TGTGCCAGCAGTGAGGGCAGCGGTGGCTATGGCTACACCTTC.

The chain combines TRBV7-2 with TRBJ2-7; D is ambiguous. V was trimmed by 4 bases and J by 2 bases, leaving 12 bases between them. Germline V gene sequence: CDR1 SGHTA, CDR2 FQGNSA. This CDR3 region has 14 residues. Here the CDR3 reads CASSSGGRAYEQYF. CDR3 DNA: TGTGCCAGCAGCTCCGGTGGGCGCGCCTACGAGCAGTACTTC.

The V call is TRBV27, the J call TRBJ1-2; D might be TRBD1 (6 bases). CDR3 length: 15 residues. Germline CDR1 reads MNHEY; CDR2 reads SMNVEV (reference sequence). V lost 5 bases, J lost 6 bases, and 19 bases lay in between. CDR3 DNA: TGTGCCAGCAGTCCATGGGGGGGCAGGGAAAATGGCTACACCTTC. Translation gives CASSPWGGRENGYTF.

This clone has a handful of counts. The chain employs TRBV16 and TRBJ1-3; D gene unclear. The CDR3 extends over 14 amino acids. Germline loops: CDR1 KGHSY, CDR2 FQNENV. Trimming removed 1 base from V and 0 bases from J, with 4 bases in between. Written as DNA, the CDR3 is TGTGCCAGCAGCCAATTTAACTCTGGAAACACCATATATTTT. Protein product: CASSQFNSGNTIYF. The variable domain in full, with the rest retrieved from reference TRBV16 and TRBJ1-3, is GEEVAQTPKHLVRGEGQKAKLYCAPIKGHSYVFWYQQVLKNEFKFLISFQNENVFDETGMPKERFSAKCLPNSPCSLEIQATKLEDSAVYFCASSQFNSGNTIYFGEGSWLTVV.

The chain is built from TRBV3-1 (or the pseudogene TRBV3-2) and TRBJ1-2; 7 bases agree with TRBD1. Germline assignment: CDR1 LGHDT and CDR2 YNNKEL (reference sequence). This CDR3 has 17 amino acids. J was trimmed by 0 bases and V by 4 bases; bases with no gene match: 11. CDR3 residues: CASSPGTATPANYGYTF. The CDR3 nucleotides are TGTGCCAGCAGCCCCGGGACAGCGACCCCAGCTAACTATGGCTACACCTTC.

In this sample, this clone turned up a few times. The V gene is TRBV15, the J gene TRBJ1-4; D uncertain. The CDR3 is made up of 16 amino acids. V was pared by 0 bases and J by 3 bases, with 11 bases between. Germline assignment: CDR1 LNHNV and CDR2 YYDKDF (reference sequence). DNA of the CDR3: TGTGCCACCAGCAGAGACGCCCGGCGGGCTAATGAAAAACTGTTTTTT. Translated: CATSRDARRANEKLFF.

In regard to this clone: The junction departs from germline at one end; a sequencing error may be responsible. The chain couples TRBV2 to TRBJ2-1; 13 nucleotides line up with TRBD2. This CDR3 contains 14 residues. Germline V CDR1 and CDR2: SNHLY, FYNNEI. The CDR3 protein is CASSVGTSGAGGVF. CDR3 bases: TGTGCCAGCAGTGTGGGGACTAGCGGGGCCGGAGGGGTCTTC.

The chain uses TRBV4-2 and TRBJ2-6; D is undetermined. Germline loops: CDR1 LGHNA, CDR2 YNFKEQ. The V gene lost 4 bases and the J gene lost 0 bases, with 10 bases spanning the gap. The CDR3 has 16 residues. CDR3 sequence: CASSPAGRSGANVLTF. In DNA form, the CDR3 reads TGTGCCAGCAGCCCCGCTGGCCGCTCTGGGGCCAACGTCCTGACTTTC.

The CDR3 loop reads CAWSRGSPYEQYF. In nucleotides, the CDR3 is TGTGCCTGGAGTAGAGGGTCCCCCTACGAGCAGTACTTC. The V and J genes are TRBV30 and TRBJ2-7; a possible D gene is TRBD2 (5 bases). This CDR3 spans 13 amino acids. V lost 2 bases, J lost 2 bases, and 10 bases lay in between. The V gene's germline CDR1 is GTSNPN and CDR2 SVGIG (reference sequence).

J is TRBJ1-2 and V is TRBV24-1, with 9 bases identical to TRBD1. V lost 3 bases to trimming and J lost 4 bases; unmatched junction nucleotides: 5. CDR3 length: 15 residues. Germline CDR1 reads KGHDR; CDR2 reads SFDVKD. The CDR3 coding sequence is TGTGCCACCAGTGATGGGACAGGGTTAAGCTATGGCTACACCTTC. It is translated as CATSDGTGLSYGYTF.

This chain uses TRBV24-1 with TRBJ2-3; 10 bases map to TRBD2. J lost 4 bases, V lost 4 bases, and 13 bases had no gene match. Germline V gene data show CDR1 as KGHDR and CDR2 as SFDVKD. The CDR3 is made up of 18 amino acids. The CDR3 nucleotides are TGTGCCACCAGTGACCGCAACGTCCCTAGCGGGGGCCCAGATACGCAGTATTTT. Protein sequence: CATSDRNVPSGGPDTQYF.

The V gene is TRBV5-1, the J gene TRBJ2-2; 7 bases map to TRBD2. Trimming took 0 bases from V and 4 from J; bases not matched to a gene: 6. The CDR3 is 16 amino acids. CDR1 is SGHRS and CDR2 is YFSETQ in the germline V gene. DNA of the CDR3: TGCGCCAGCAGCTTGGCGGCGCGGGAGATCACCGGGGAGCTGTTTTTT. Protein: CASSLAAREITGELFF.

This sequence joins TRBV28 and TRBJ1-4; D gene unclear. Germline CDR1 MDHEN, CDR2 SYDVKM. Trimming cost V 3 bases and J 8 bases, with 10 bases left between them. This CDR3 comprises 13 residues. CDR3 protein: CASSLQDSEKLFF. The CDR3 DNA is TGTGCCAGCAGTTTGCAGGATTCGGAAAAACTGTTTTTT.

The rearrangement links TRBV18 to TRBJ1-5, with D possibly matching TRBD1 (5 bases). V was shortened by 5 bases and J by 4 bases, with 12 bases between the two germline ends. CDR3 length: 14 amino acids. In germline, CDR1 is KGHSH, CDR2 LQKENI. The CDR3 loop is CASSIDSANQPQHF. The CDR3 coding sequence is TGTGCCAGCTCAATAGACAGCGCTAATCAGCCCCAGCATTTT.

On this clone: The same CDR3 also results from other DNA sequences found in this sample. The rearrangement joins TRBV28 to TRBJ1-2, with 8 bases lining up with TRBD1. Germline V gene sequence: CDR1 MDHEN, CDR2 SYDVKM. The ends lost 5 bases at V and 2 bases at J; junction bases unmatched: 4. The CDR3 consists of 14 residues. The CDR3 is CASSTGQGNYGYTF. The CDR3 region has the DNA TGTGCCAGCAGTACCGGACAGGGAAACTATGGCTACACCTTC.